A selection of T cell receptor beta chains follows, all from one sample in a study of OX40 agonist ivuxolimab in advanced cancers. TCRdb's table, derived via immunoSEQ multiplex PCR, lists solely in-frame clones and lacks some. The sample lists tens of thousands of clones, roughly 79% occurring once. Sequencing was performed on CD4+ or CD8+ T cells sorted from blood, taken in a trial of the OX40 agonist ivuxolimab. Receptors were obtained from an adult with an advanced solid tumor such as melanoma, head and neck, liver or kidney cancer. Both conserved end residues are part of each CDR3.

>TRBV9|TRBJ2-1
CASSVVAGEYNEQFF
>TRBV27|TRBJ2-3
CASSPAAGRDTQYF
>TRBV4-2|TRBJ1-2
CASSQETGGYYGYTF
>TRBV5-1|TRBJ1-1
CASSLSGGAEAFF
>TRBV11-2|TRBJ2-1
CASSLGGSGGPVHEQFF
>TRBV28|TRBJ1-4
CASSLGTVPLGLFF
>TRBV7-8|TRBJ1-5
CASSFAGVSNQPQHF
>TRBV7-9|TRBJ2-7
CASSLGVLSYEQYF
>TRBV4-3|TRBJ2-7
CASSQGAYSTYEQYF
>TRBV6-5|TRBJ1-2
CASSYSTGEGYTF
>TRBV7-8|TRBJ2-1
CASSLGQGSNEQFF
>TRBV27|TRBJ2-6
CASSFIGANVLTF
>TRBV29-1|TRBJ1-1
CSVGGQFNTEAFF
>TRBV19|TRBJ1-2
CASSPGQGHYGYTF
>TRBV28|TRBJ2-1
CASSLSGSGGEQFF
>TRBV6-5|TRBJ1-1
CASSPSVNTEAFF
>TRBV27|TRBJ1-6
CASSLSGGGFYGNSPLHF
>TRBV7-8|TRBJ2-7
CASSSYPGGYEQYF
>TRBV27|TRBJ2-1
CASSTPGLLNNEQFF
>TRBV2|TRBJ1-1
CASIKQGNTEAFF
>TRBV6-5|TRBJ2-2
CASSYSQGGTGELFF
>TRBV4-1|TRBJ1-2
CASSQVLGGGYGYTF
>TRBV7-6|TRBJ2-3
CASSALAGGTDTQYF
>TRBV6-6|TRBJ2-7
CASGLLSYEQYF
>TRBV13|TRBJ2-1
CASSSPWEGEGYNEQFF
>TRBV5-1|TRBJ2-7
CASSHGTSGRGDEQYF